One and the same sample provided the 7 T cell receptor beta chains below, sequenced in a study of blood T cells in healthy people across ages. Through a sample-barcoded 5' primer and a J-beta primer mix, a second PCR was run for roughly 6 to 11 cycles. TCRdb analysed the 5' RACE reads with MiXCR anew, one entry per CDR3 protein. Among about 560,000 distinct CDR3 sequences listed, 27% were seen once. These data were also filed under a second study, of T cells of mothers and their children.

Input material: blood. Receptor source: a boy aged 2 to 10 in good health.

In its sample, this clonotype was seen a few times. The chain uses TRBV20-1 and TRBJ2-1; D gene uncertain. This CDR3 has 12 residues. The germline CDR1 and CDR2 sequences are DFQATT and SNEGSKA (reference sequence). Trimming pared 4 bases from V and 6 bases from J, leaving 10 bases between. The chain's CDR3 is CSANSVVNEQFF. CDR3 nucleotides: TGCAGTGCTAACAGCGTCGTCAATGAGCAGTTCTTC.

Written as DNA, the CDR3 is TGTGCCAGCAGCGTTCCCACAGATACGCAGTATTTT. This encodes CASSVPTDTQYF. This chain uses TRBV9 with TRBJ2-3; D not resolved. CDR1 is SGDLS, CDR2 YYNGEE, per germline. Between the trimmed V and J ends, which lost 2 bases and 2 bases, there was a span of 3 bases. The CDR3 spans 12 residues. The whole variable domain, filled in from reference TRBV9 and TRBJ2-3, reads DSGVTQTPKHLITATGQRVTLRCSPRSGDLSVYWYQQSLDQGLQFLIQYYNGEERAKGNILERFSAQQFPDLHSELNLSSLELGDSALYFCASSVPTDTQYFGPGTRLTVL.

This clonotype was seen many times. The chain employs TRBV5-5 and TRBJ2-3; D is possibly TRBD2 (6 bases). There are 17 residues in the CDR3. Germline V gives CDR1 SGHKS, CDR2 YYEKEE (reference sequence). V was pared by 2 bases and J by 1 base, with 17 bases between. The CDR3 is CASSFGTSQEGTDTQYF. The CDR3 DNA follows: TGTGCCAGCAGCTTCGGGACTTCCCAAGAGGGCACAGATACGCAGTATTTT.

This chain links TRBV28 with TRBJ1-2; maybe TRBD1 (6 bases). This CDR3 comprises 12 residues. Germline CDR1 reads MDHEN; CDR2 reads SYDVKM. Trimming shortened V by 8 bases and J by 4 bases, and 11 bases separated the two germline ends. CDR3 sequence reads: CASAGRGYGYTF. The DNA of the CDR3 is TGTGCCAGCGCGGGCAGGGGCTATGGCTACACCTTC.

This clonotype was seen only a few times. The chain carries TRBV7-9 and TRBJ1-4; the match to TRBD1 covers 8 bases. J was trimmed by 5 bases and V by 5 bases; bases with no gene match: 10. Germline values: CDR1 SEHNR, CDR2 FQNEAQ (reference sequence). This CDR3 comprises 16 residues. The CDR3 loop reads CASSPTDNRGNEKLFF. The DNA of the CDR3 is TGTGCCAGCAGCCCTACAGATAACAGGGGGAATGAAAAACTGTTTTTT.

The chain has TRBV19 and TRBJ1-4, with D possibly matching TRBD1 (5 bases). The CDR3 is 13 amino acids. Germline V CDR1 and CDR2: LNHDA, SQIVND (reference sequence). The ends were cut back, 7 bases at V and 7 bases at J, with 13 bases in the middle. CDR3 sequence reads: CASMTAWGEKLFF. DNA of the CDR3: TGTGCCAGTATGACAGCTTGGGGTGAAAAACTGTTTTTT.

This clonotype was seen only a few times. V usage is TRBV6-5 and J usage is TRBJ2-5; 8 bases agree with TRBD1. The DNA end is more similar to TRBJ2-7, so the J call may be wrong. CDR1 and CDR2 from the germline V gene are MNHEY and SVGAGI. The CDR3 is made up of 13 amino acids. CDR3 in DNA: TGTGCCAGCAGCGGACAGGGTATCTACGAGCAGTACTTC. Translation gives CASSGQGIYEQYF.